The present T cell receptor (beta chain) was sequenced within a study of blood T cell repertoires in COVID-19. The table came from immunoSEQ multiplex PCR; TCRdb's copy has only in-frame clones and leaves some out. The sample lists about 170,000 clones; more than 70% were seen once. Looked up from germline, CDR1 is MNHEY and CDR2 is SVGEGT. The V gene lost 6 bases and the J gene lost 0 bases, with 5 bases spanning the gap. This CDR3 comprises 13 residues. The V call is TRBV6-2 or TRBV6-3, the J call TRBJ2-2; D gene uncertain. The material sequenced was peripheral blood. The TCR sequence derives from a man aged 45 to 65 with active or convalescent COVID-19. This CDR3 reads CASSLTNTGELFF. The CDR3, as DNA: TGTGCCAGCAGCCTAACGAACACCGGGGAGCTGTTTTTT.